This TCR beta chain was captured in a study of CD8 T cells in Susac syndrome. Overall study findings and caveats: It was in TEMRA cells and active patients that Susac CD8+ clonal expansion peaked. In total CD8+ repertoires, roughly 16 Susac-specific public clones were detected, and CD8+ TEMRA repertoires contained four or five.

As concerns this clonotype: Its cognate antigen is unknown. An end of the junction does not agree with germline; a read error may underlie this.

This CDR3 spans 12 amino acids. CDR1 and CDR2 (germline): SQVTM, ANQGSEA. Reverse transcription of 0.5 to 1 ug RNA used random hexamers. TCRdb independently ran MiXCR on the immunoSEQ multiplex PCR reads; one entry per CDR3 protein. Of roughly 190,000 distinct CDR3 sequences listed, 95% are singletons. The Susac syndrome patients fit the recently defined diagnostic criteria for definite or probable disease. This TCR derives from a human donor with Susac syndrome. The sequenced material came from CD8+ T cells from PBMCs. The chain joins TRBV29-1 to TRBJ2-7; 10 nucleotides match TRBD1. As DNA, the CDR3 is TGCAGCGTTAAAACCGAAACCGGGACAGGGGAATTC. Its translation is CSVKTETGTGEF.